The clone carrying this TCR beta chain appeared a few times. What it recognizes is unknown. This sample stems from a study of response to subunit inactivated influenza vaccine. Regarding the study as a whole: Authors suggested each seasonal flu vaccination may recruit only limited numbers of new T cells.

TCRdb re-called the RT-PCR reads through MiXCR, storing one row per CDR3 protein. The sample holds about 520,000 distinct CDR3 sequences, 25% seen once. The CDR3 runs 14 residues. CDR1 and CDR2 from the germline V gene are PRHDT and FYEKMQ (reference sequence). V trimming: 5 bases; J trimming: 5 bases; junction bases outside the gene matches: 7. Source: CD4+ T cells sorted from PBMCs, taken roughly 5 days after vaccination. V and J are TRBV13 and TRBJ1-2; 8 bases align to TRBD1. The receptor comes from a man aged 50 to 59 who received an inactivated influenza vaccine. DNA of the CDR3: TGTGCCAGCAGCCGCATCGGACAGGGTTATGGCTACACCTTC. This gives the protein CASSRIGQGYGYTF.